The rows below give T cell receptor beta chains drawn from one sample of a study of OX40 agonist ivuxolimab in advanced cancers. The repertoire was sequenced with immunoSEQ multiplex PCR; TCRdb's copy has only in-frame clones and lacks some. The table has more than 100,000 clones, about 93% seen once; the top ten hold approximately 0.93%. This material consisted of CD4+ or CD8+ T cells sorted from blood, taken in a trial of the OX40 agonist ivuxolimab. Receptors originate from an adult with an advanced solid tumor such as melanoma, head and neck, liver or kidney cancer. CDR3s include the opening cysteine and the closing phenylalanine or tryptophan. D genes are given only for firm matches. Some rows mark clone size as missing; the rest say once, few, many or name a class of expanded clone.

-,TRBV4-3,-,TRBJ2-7,CASSQEWGREQYF,TGCGCCAGCAGCCAGGAGTGGGGTCGCGAGCAGTACTTC
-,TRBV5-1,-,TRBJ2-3,CASSSGSSGDTQYF,TGCGCCAGCAGCTCAGGGTCAAGTGGAGATACGCAGTATTTT
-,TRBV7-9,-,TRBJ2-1,CASSFTRSGSSYNEQFF,TGTGCCAGCAGCTTTACCAGGAGTGGGAGCTCCTACAATGAGCAGTTCTTC
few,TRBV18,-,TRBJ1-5,CASSPFGQSQPQHF,TGTGCCAGCTCACCATTCGGGCAGTCTCAGCCCCAGCATTTT
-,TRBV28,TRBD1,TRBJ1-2,CASTHRDRDYGYTF,TGTGCCAGCACCCACCGGGACAGGGATTATGGCTACACCTTC
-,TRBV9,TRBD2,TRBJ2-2,CASSSPAGGTNTGELFF,TGTGCCAGCAGCTCCCCGGCGGGGGGAACGAACACCGGGGAGCTGTTTTTT
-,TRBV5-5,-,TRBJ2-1,CASSGEVGQVSSYNEQFF,TGTGCCAGCAGCGGGGAAGTGGGGCAGGTTAGCTCCTACAATGAGCAGTTCTTC
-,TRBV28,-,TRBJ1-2,CASSLWADRNGYTF,TGTGCCAGCAGTTTATGGGCAGACCGCAATGGCTACACCTTC
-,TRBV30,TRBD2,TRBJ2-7,CAWSRTGGPYEQYF,TGTGCCTGGAGCAGGACGGGGGGACCCTACGAGCAGTACTTC
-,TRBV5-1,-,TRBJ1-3,CASSPQSPSGNTIYF,TGCGCCAGCAGCCCACAGTCTCCCTCTGGAAACACCATATATTTT
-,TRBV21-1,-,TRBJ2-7,CASTASQGFEQYF,TGTGCCAGCACCGCTAGTCAGGGTTTCGAGCAGTACTTC
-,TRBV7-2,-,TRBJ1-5,CASSLWGQAQHF,TGTGCCAGCAGCTTATGGGGACAAGCCCAGCATTTT
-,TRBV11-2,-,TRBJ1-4,CASRRRQGLATNEKLFF,TGTGCCAGCAGACGCCGCCAGGGGCTTGCAACTAATGAAAAACTGTTTTTT
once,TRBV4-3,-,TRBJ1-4,CASSQSWGGNNEKLFF,TGCGCCAGCAGCCAATCATGGGGGGGCAATAATGAAAAACTGTTTTTT
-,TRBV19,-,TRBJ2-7,CASSIDGGSEQYF,TGTGCCAGTAGTATAGACGGGGGTAGCGAGCAGTACTTC
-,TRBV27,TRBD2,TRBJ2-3,CASSGSGGSTDTQYF,TGTGCCAGCAGCGGGAGCGGGGGGTCCACAGATACGCAGTATTTT
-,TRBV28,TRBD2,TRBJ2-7,CASTGRAPLLEQYF,TGTGCCAGCACCGGGAGGGCCCCCCTGCTTGAGCAGTACTTC
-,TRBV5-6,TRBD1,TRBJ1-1,CASSFDRGMGTEAFF,TGTGCCAGCAGCTTTGACAGGGGAATGGGGACTGAAGCTTTCTTT
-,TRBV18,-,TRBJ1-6,CASSPRPSSYNSPLHF,TGTGCCAGCTCACCACGGCCCAGCTCCTATAATTCACCCCTCCACTTT
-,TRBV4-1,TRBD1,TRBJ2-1,CASSQERRGQGNEQFF,TGCGCCAGCAGCCAAGAACGCAGAGGACAGGGGAATGAGCAGTTCTTC
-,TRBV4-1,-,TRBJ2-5,CASSLGTQETQYF,TGCGCCAGCAGCCTCGGGACCCAAGAGACCCAGTACTTC
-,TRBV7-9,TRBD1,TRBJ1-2,CASSLGGGGGYTF,TGTGCCAGCAGCTTAGGAGGGGGCGGAGGCTACACCTTC
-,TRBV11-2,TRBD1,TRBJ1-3,CASTHRGQGNTIYF,TGTGCCAGCACGCACAGGGGGCAAGGAAACACCATATATTTT
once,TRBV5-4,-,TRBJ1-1,CASSQDRAVEAFF,TGCGCCAGCAGCCAAGATAGGGCAGTTGAAGCTTTCTTT
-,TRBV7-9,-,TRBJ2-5,CASSGRLGQGGETQYF,TGTGCCAGCAGCGGCCGCCTTGGGCAGGGCGGCGAGACCCAGTACTTC
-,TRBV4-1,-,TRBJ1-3,CASSQVYSGGGNTIYF,TGCGCCAGCAGCCAAGTATATTCGGGGGGAGGAAACACCATATATTTT
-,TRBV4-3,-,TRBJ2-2,CASSQVQSPGGELFF,TGCGCCAGCAGCCAGGTACAGAGCCCGGGAGGGGAGCTGTTTTTT
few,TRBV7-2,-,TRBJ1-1,CASSRGWTEAFF,TGTGCCAGCAGCCGTGGTTGGACTGAAGCTTTCTTT
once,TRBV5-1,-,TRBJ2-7,CASSLGSTSPFYEQYF,TGCGCCAGCAGCTTGGGGAGTACTAGTCCGTTCTACGAGCAGTACTTC
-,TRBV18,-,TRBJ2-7,CASSLPGEQYF,TGTGCCAGCTCACTACCGGGGGAGCAGTACTTC
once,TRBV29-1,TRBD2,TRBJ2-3,CSGDSGRAGDTQYF,TGCAGCGGAGATAGCGGGAGGGCCGGGGATACGCAGTATTTT